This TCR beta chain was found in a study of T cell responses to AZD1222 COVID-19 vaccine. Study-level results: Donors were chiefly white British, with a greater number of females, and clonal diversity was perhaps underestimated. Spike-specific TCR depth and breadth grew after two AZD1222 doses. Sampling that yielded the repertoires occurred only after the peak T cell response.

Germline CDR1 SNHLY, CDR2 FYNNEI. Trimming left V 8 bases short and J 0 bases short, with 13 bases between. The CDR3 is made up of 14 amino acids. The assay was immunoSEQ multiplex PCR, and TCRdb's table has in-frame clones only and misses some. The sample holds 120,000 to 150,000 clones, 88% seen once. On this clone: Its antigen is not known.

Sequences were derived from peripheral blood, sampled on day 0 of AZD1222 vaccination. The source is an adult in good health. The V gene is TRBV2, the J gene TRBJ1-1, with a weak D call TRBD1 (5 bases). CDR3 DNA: TGTGCCAGCCTTTTGGGGCAGGTGAACACTGAAGCTTTCTTT. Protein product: CASLLGQVNTEAFF.